A single sample is the source of the 25 T cell receptor beta chains below, sequenced in a study of shared clonotypes between healthy human individuals. Some clones are missing from TCRdb's copy, which holds only in-frame ones; the method was immunoSEQ multiplex PCR. There are about 2,500,000 clones in the sample; around 94% occur only once, and 0.11% to 0.15% lies in the top ten. The source material was naive CD4+ T cells sorted from blood. As to subset: CD45RA+ positively selected. Receptors originate from a man aged 18-30 years in good health.

The V call is TRBV7-8, the J call TRBJ2-6, with TRBD2 matching over 11 bases. V lost 3 bases, J lost 2 bases, and 0 bases stayed unmatched. The CDR3 contains 16 residues. Germline V gene data show CDR1 as SGHVS and CDR2 as FQNEAQ. The CDR3 region is CASSLGLAAGANVLTF. CDR3 sequence (DNA): TGTGCCAGCAGCTTGGGACTAGCGGCTGGGGCCAACGTCCTGACTTTC.

This clone was found once. This chain links TRBV7-9 with TRBJ2-3, with D unresolved. Trimming took off 0 bases at V and 5 bases at J, with 6 bases between the two ends. CDR3 length equals 13 residues. Germline CDR1 reads SEHNR; CDR2 reads FQNEAQ (reference sequence). The chain's CDR3 is CASSLAGLDTQYF. The CDR3, as DNA: TGTGCCAGCAGCTTAGCGGGTTTAGATACGCAGTATTTT.

The V call is TRBV19, the J call TRBJ2-5; D is uncertain. Germline V lookup: CDR1 LNHDA, CDR2 SQIVND (reference sequence). CDR3 length: 14 residues. The V and J ends lost 4 bases and 4 bases respectively, with 13 bases between them. The CDR3 is CASSSGDHGETQYF. The CDR3 coding sequence is TGTGCCAGTAGTAGCGGTGACCATGGAGAGACCCAGTACTTC.

The chain carries TRBV5-1 and TRBJ2-5; TRBD1 agrees at 9 bases. Gene TRBJ2-7 matches the end of the DNA better, so the J call may be wrong. Per germline, CDR1 SGHRS and CDR2 YFSETQ. CDR3 size: 14 residues. The CDR3 sequence: CASGAPGQGYEQYF. CDR3 nucleotides: TGCGCCAGCGGAGCACCGGGACAGGGCTACGAGCAGTACTTC.

This clone has more than one count but fewer than ten. Additional DNA sequences in this sample encode the identical CDR3. The V call is TRBV7-2, the J call TRBJ2-3; no definite D call. Germline CDR1 reads SGHTA; CDR2 reads FQGNSA. The germline V and J ends were trimmed by 3 bases and 2 bases, with 0 bases remaining between them. The CDR3 sequence is 11 residues long. CDR3: CASSFTDTQYF. The DNA of the CDR3 is TGTGCCAGCAGCTTCACAGATACGCAGTATTTT.

CDR3: CASSSGAQNQPQHF. DNA of the CDR3: TGTGCCAGCAGTTCAGGGGCCCAAAATCAGCCCCAGCATTTT. J is TRBJ1-5 and V is TRBV28; D is possibly TRBD1 (6 bases). Trimming took 4 bases from V and 4 from J, leaving 11 bases between them. CDR3 length equals 14 residues. Germline lookup yields CDR1 MDHEN and CDR2 SYDVKM.

The chain recombines TRBV5-5 with TRBJ2-7; no reliable D call. V gave up 0 bases and J gave up 2 bases, with 9 bases separating them. Germline V lookup: CDR1 SGHKS, CDR2 YYEKEE (reference sequence). The CDR3 covers 14 residues. CDR3 protein: CASSLAQAPYEQYF. In DNA, the CDR3 is TGTGCCAGCAGCTTGGCCCAGGCTCCCTACGAGCAGTACTTC.

The chain couples TRBV2 to TRBJ1-1; D uncertain. Germline V lookup: CDR1 SNHLY, CDR2 FYNNEI. The CDR3 consists of 13 residues. The V gene lost 6 bases and the J gene lost 0 bases, with 8 bases spanning the gap. As DNA, the CDR3 is TGTGCCAGCAGGGGTCAGGTGAACACTGAAGCTTTCTTT. It is translated as CASRGQVNTEAFF.

The chain joins TRBV7-9 to TRBJ2-3; D is uncertain. Germline V gene lookup returns CDR1 SEHNR and CDR2 FQNEAQ (reference sequence). This CDR3 contains 14 residues. V dropped 5 bases and J dropped 5 bases, with 14 bases sitting between them. CDR3 sequence (DNA): TGTGCCAGCAGCCGCTTTAGGGTTAAAGATACGCAGTATTTT. Translation gives CASSRFRVKDTQYF.

The V call is TRBV19, the J call TRBJ1-3; D gene ambiguous. The CDR3 is made up of 13 amino acids. Looked up from germline, CDR1 is LNHDA and CDR2 is SQIVND (reference sequence). V lost 6 bases and J lost 0, with 6 bases in between. The CDR3 DNA is TGTGCCAGTAGCTCAACCTCTGGAAACACCATATATTTT. This gives the protein CASSSTSGNTIYF.

V usage is TRBV4-1 and J usage is TRBJ2-3; 7 nucleotides match TRBD2. V dropped 1 base and J dropped 4; count of bases not matched to a gene: 5. The CDR3 has 15 residues. The germline V gene has CDR1 MGHRA and CDR2 YSYEKL. The CDR3 region has the DNA TGCGCCAGCAGCCAAGGGGGCCTAGCGGCAGATACGCAGTATTTT. Protein: CASSQGGLAADTQYF.

V usage is TRBV4-3 and J usage is TRBJ2-1; the match to TRBD2 covers 11 bases. Germline trimming cut 3 bases from V and 9 bases from J; bases unmatched to any gene: 22. In germline, CDR1 is LGHNA, CDR2 YSLEER. The CDR3 sequence is 20 residues long. The chain's CDR3 is CASSHKGGSILAGGKGEQFF. DNA for the CDR3: TGCGCCAGCAGCCATAAAGGGGGTTCGATCCTAGCGGGAGGTAAGGGTGAGCAGTTCTTC.

The chain joins TRBV5-1 to TRBJ1-5; tentatively, D is TRBD1 (6 bases). Germline CDR1 is SGHRS and CDR2 is YFSETQ. The CDR3 length is 15 residues. Trimming removed 4 bases at V and 7 bases at J, with 18 bases between. CDR3 sequence: CASSPAGAFGQPQHF. CDR3 bases: TGCGCCAGCAGCCCCGCGGGGGCTTTCGGACAGCCCCAGCATTTT.

This sequence joins TRBV2 and TRBJ1-2; 8 bases align to TRBD1. V lost 4 bases, J lost 7 bases, and 11 bases stayed unmatched. The CDR3 is made up of 15 amino acids. The V gene's germline CDR1 is SNHLY and CDR2 FYNNEI. DNA for the CDR3: TGTGCCAGCAGTGGGACAGGGAGGGCAGTTGGTGGCTACACCTTC. Protein product: CASSGTGRAVGGYTF.

Notes on this clone: The same CDR3 can be traced to other DNA sequences in this sample. This chain links TRBV5-1 with TRBJ2-7, with 7 positions matching TRBD1. Germline V gene lookup returns CDR1 SGHRS and CDR2 YFSETQ. CDR3 length: 13 amino acids. The V gene end was trimmed by 2 bases and the J gene end by 2 bases; junction bases not matched to a gene: 1. Here the CDR3 DNA reads TGCGCCAGCAGCTTACAGGGGACCTACGAGCAGTACTTC. Translating it yields CASSLQGTYEQYF.

The chain links TRBV5-1 to TRBJ2-1, with 7 bases lining up with TRBD2. The germline V gene has CDR1 SGHRS and CDR2 YFSETQ. This CDR3 has 16 amino acids. With 6 bases clipped from V and 0 bases from J, the junction kept 9 bases outside the gene matches. The CDR3 nucleotides are TGCGCCAGCACCGAGATAGCGGGCCGCTCCTACAATGAGCAGTTCTTC. Its protein is CASTEIAGRSYNEQFF.

Notes on this clone: This specimen includes other DNA sequences encoding the same CDR3. This chain uses TRBV7-2 with TRBJ2-2, with 7 bases fitting TRBD1. This CDR3 has 16 amino acids. Losses at the gene ends were 5 bases for V and 0 bases for J; bases not matched to a gene: 6. Germline lookup yields CDR1 SGHTA and CDR2 FQGNSA. CDR3 sequence reads: CASSPRQGANTGELFF. The CDR3 DNA follows: TGTGCCAGCAGCCCAAGGCAGGGGGCGAACACCGGGGAGCTGTTTTTT.

The gene calls are TRBV28 and TRBJ2-3; 8 bases are a match to TRBD1. The V gene's germline CDR1 is MDHEN and CDR2 SYDVKM. After removal of 6 bases from V and 6 bases from J, the junction contained 11 bases not matched to a gene. The CDR3 contains 15 residues. The CDR3 DNA sequence: TGTGCCAGCAGAATCCAGGCAGGGGGCCCTGATACGCAGTATTTT. Its translation: CASRIQAGGPDTQYF.

This clone appeared a single time. The genes are TRBV30 and TRBJ2-5, with 9 bases aligning to TRBD1. This CDR3 is built from 21 residues. V gave up 1 base and J gave up 1 base; unmatched junction bases: 22. The germline V gene encodes CDR1 GTSNPN and CDR2 SVGIG (reference sequence). CDR3 in DNA: TGTGCCTGGAGTGGGGACAGGGTTTTTTCCGCCCCCCCCGGACCCCAAGAGACCCAGTACTTC. This codes for CAWSGDRVFSAPPGPQETQYF.

This chain's CDR3 is CASSQPGTSGGNEQFF. The CDR3 DNA follows: TGCGCCAGCAGCCAACCCGGGACTAGCGGGGGCAATGAGCAGTTCTTC. V is TRBV4-3 and J is TRBJ2-1; 14 positions match TRBD2. J was trimmed by 6 bases and V by 2 bases; bases with no gene match: 3. The CDR3 sequence is 16 residues long. The germline CDR1 and CDR2 sequences are LGHNA and YSLEER.

The chain uses TRBV6-4 and TRBJ2-7, with TRBD2 matching over 7 bases. This CDR3 spans 15 amino acids. V lost 6 bases, J lost 2 bases, and 10 bases stayed unmatched. The V gene's germline CDR1 is MRHNA and CDR2 SNTAGT. This chain's CDR3 is CASRPRDYDTYEQYF. The CDR3 bases are TGTGCCAGCAGGCCCCGGGACTACGATACCTACGAGCAGTACTTC.

This clone occurred a few times. The identical CDR3 is also encoded by other nucleotide sequences in the sample. This CDR3 is CASSRTGDTEAFF. The CDR3 coding sequence is TGTGCCAGCTCACGGACAGGGGACACTGAAGCTTTCTTT. This chain joins TRBV18 and TRBJ1-1, with 9 bases aligning to TRBD1. V was pared by 4 bases and J by 3 bases, with 0 bases of the junction left unmatched. The V gene's germline CDR1 is KGHSH and CDR2 LQKENI. CDR3 length: 13 amino acids.

This sequence joins TRBV19 and TRBJ2-5; no firm D call. Germline V gene lookup returns CDR1 LNHDA and CDR2 SQIVND (reference sequence). Trimming left V 4 bases short and J 3 bases short, with 3 bases between. The CDR3 extends over 11 amino acids. The CDR3, as DNA: TGTGCCAGTAGTAGCAAAGAGACCCAGTACTTC. It codes for CASSSKETQYF. Full variable domain (outside the CDR3, taken from reference TRBV19 and TRBJ2-5): DGGITQSPKYLFRKEGQNVTLSCEQNLNHDAMYWYRQDPGQGLRLIYYSQIVNDFQKGDIAEGYSVSREKKESFPLTVTSAQKNPTAFYLCASSSKETQYFGPGTRLLVL.

The chain carries TRBV4-3 and TRBJ2-2; 7 nucleotides match TRBD1. Trimming at V came to 2 bases and at J to 7 bases, leaving 13 bases not matched to a gene. This CDR3 has 17 residues. Germline V gene sequence: CDR1 LGHNA, CDR2 YSLEER. CDR3 in DNA: TGCGCCAGCAGCCAACGGGCAGGGGGTCCTTTGGGCGGGGAGCTGTTTTTT. Translation gives CASSQRAGGPLGGELFF.

Concerning this clone: Within the sample, other DNA sequences also encode this same CDR3. The genes are TRBV10-3 and TRBJ2-3; either TRBD1 or TRBD2 may fit D (5 bases each). This CDR3 comprises 12 residues. Germline lookup yields CDR1 ENHRY and CDR2 SYGVKD. Trimming left V 8 bases short and J 4 bases short, with 10 bases between. DNA for the CDR3: TGTGCCATCTCTCAGGGACCAGATACGCAGTATTTT. Translation gives CAISQGPDTQYF.